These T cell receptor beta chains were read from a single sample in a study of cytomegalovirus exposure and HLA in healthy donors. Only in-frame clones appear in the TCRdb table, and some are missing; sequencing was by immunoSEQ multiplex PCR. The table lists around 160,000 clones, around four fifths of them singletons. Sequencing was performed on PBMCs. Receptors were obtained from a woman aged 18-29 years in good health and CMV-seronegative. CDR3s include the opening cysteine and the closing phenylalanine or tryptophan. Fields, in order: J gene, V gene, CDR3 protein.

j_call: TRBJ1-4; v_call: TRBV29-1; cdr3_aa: CSARQGNEKLFF
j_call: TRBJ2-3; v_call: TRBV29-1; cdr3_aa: CSVDREADTQYF
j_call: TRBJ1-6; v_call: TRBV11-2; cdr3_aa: CASSFSAGNNSPLHF
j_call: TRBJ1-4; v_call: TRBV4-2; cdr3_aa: CASSQELRVGWSNEKLFF
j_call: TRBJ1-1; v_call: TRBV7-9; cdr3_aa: CASSIPTAGLFGNTEAFF
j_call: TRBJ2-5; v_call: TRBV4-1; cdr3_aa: CASSQEGPGGETQYF
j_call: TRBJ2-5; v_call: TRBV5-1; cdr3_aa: CASSHGLAGGPSGETQYF
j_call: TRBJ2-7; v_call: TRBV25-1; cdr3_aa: CASSEWSRNEQYF
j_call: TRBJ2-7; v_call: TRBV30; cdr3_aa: CAWSVISGSYEQYF
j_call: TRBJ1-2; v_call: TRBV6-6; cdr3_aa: CASSASGTGAEGYTF
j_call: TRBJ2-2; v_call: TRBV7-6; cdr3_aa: CASSLVDLVNTGELFF
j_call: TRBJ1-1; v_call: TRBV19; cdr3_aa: CASAVTFKGQNTEAFF
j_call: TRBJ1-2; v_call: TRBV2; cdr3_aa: CASSRTGDYGYTF
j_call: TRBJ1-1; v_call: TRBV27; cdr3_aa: CASSLGTGFGTEAFF
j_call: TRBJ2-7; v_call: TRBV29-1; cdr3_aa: CSFRTVSSYEQYF
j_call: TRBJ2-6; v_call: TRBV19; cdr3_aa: CASSDQGVSGANVLTF
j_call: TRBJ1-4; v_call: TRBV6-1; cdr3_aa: CAISEDRMVEKLFF
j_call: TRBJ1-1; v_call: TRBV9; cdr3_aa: CASSVVPGQELEAFF
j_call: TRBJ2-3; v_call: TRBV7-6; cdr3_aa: CASSTSDRERQYF
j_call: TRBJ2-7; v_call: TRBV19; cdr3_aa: CASSMGRGATYEQYF
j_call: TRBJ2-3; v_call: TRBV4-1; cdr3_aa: CASSQHGQGTDTQYF